The sequence of this T cell receptor (beta chain) was determined in a study of beta chain features in type 1 diabetes. Study-level information: The patient and healthy donor groups were comparable for age, gender and cell yields.

With respect to this clone: The antigen is not known.

The CDR3 sequence is 13 residues long. CDR1 SGHTA and CDR2 FQGTGA come from the germline V gene. The V end lost 5 bases, the J end lost 5 bases, and 10 bases lay between the germline ends. Study-wide points: Patients' naive, central memory and regulatory TCRB repertoires appeared more alike than those of healthy donors.

A sort by CD45RO/CCR7/CD25/CD127/CD95/CD27 yielded CD4+ naive, central memory, regulatory and stem cell-like memory cells. Reverse transcribing all isolated RNA meant expressed TCRB transcripts were sequenced. Measured with immunoSEQ multiplex PCR; TCRdb has only the in-frame clones, and not every one. The sample lists about 620,000 clones, 15% to 17% occurring once. The TCR comes from a young man in good health. V is TRBV7-3 and J is TRBJ2-1; the D is unclear. Input material: naive CD4+ T cells from blood. DNA of the CDR3: TGTGCCAGCAGCCAAAACCGTGACAATGAGCAGTTCTTC. Protein: CASSQNRDNEQFF.